Presented here are 10 T cell receptor beta chains from one specimen sequenced in a study of tumor-infiltrating lymphocytes in primary liver carcinoma. Total RNA amounting to roughly 0.5 ug was the source from which TCR beta cDNA was made with a constant-region primer. The TCR beta library was amplified through three nested multiplex PCR rounds in a modified ARM-PCR procedure. The study ran its first two PCR rounds for about 11 cycles each, using TRBV1-TRBV30 forward primers and a C-beta reverse primer. TCRdb independently ran MiXCR on the multiplex PCR reads; one entry per CDR3 protein. The table lists 50,000 or so distinct CDR3 sequences, around 82% of them singletons, with approximately 25% in the top ten. For each extraction, RNA and DNA were obtained together from about 19-30 mg of unsorted bulk tissue. Sequenced material: liver tumor tissue from sampling region 5. Subset indicated: tumor region T5, tumor centre. The origin of the receptors is a man aged 40-49 years with primary liver carcinoma and hepatitis B virus infection.

The CDR3 sequence is CASSRGRVNTQYF. The CDR3 nucleotides read TGTGCCAGTAGTAGGGGACGGGTAAATACGCAGTATTTT. V and J are TRBV19 and TRBJ2-3; either TRBD1 or TRBD2 may fit D (5 bases each). From germline, CDR1 is LNHDA and CDR2 SQIVND (reference sequence). The CDR3 runs 13 residues. V lost 4 bases, J lost 7 bases, and 12 bases lay in between.

This clonotype was picked up many times. J is TRBJ1-2 and V is TRBV2; 10 bases align to TRBD1. This CDR3 region has 15 residues. The J segment lost 7 bases and the V segment lost 6 bases, leaving 11 bases of the junction unmatched. The germline V gene has CDR1 SNHLY and CDR2 FYNNEI. DNA for the CDR3: TGTGCCAGCAGCCGGGACAGGGGTTACGGCTCTGGCTACACCTTC. This gives the protein CASSRDRGYGSGYTF.

There are a few counts of this clonotype. J is TRBJ2-3 and V is TRBV6-5, with no clear D. CDR1 is MNHEY, CDR2 SVGAGI, per germline. The CDR3 extends over 14 amino acids. Trimming removed 4 bases from V and 2 bases from J, with 10 bases in between. The CDR3 loop is CASSLTGDTDTQYF. CDR3 coding DNA: TGTGCCAGCAGTTTGACCGGAGACACAGATACGCAGTATTTT.

Worth noting for this clonotype: Germline is not matched at one junction end, which may reflect a read error. The rearrangement links TRBV14 to TRBJ2-1; no reliable D call. This CDR3 is 16 amino acids long. Germline CDR1 and CDR2: SGHDN and FVKESK. As DNA, the CDR3 is TGTGACAGCAGTGCCGTAGTGGGATGGGTAAACATTGAGCAGTTCTTC. Translation gives CDSSAVVGWVNIEQFF.

V usage is TRBV12-3 or TRBV12-4 and J usage is TRBJ2-5; D assignment may be TRBD1 or TRBD2 (6 bases each). The length of the CDR3 is 13 residues. CDR3 in DNA: TGTGGCAACAGTTTAATTGAGGGGGGGACCCAGTACTTC. Protein sequence: CGNSLIEGGTQYF.

As concerns this clonotype: Relative to the germline gene, one junction end is altered; a read error may explain this. The chain carries TRBV11-1 and TRBJ1-2; D is uncertain. Germline V gene lookup returns CDR1 SGHAT and CDR2 FQDESV (reference sequence). The CDR3 is 13 residues long. The CDR3 region is CVSSLVHNYGYTF. For the CDR3, the DNA is TGTGTCAGCAGCTTGGTCCATAATTATGGCTACACCTTT.

This clonotype was observed a handful of times. A much larger clone differs from this one at a single base, so this may be a read error. CDR3 in amino acids: CASSLTCPGNTIYF. CDR3 nucleotide sequence: TGCGCCAGCAGCTTGACATGTCCAGGAAACACCATATATTTT. The rearrangement uses TRBV5-1 and TRBJ1-3; no clear D. The CDR3 runs to 14 residues. Trimming removed 1 base from V and 4 bases from J, with 9 bases in between. Germline CDR1 SGHRS, CDR2 YFSETQ.

V gene TRBV29-1 combines with J gene TRBJ1-4, with D possibly TRBD1 on 6 matching bases. The germline gives CDR1 SQVTM, CDR2 ANQGSEA. The CDR3 runs to 13 residues. V dropped 4 bases and J dropped 9 bases, with 15 bases sitting between them. The CDR3 is CSVGRGRSKKLFF. Written as DNA, the CDR3 is TGCAGCGTTGGCCGGGGGCGCAGTAAAAAACTGTTTTTT.

In regard to this clonotype: The junction shows a germline mismatch at one end, possibly a read error. V gene TRBV29-1 combines with J gene TRBJ2-1; D is perhaps TRBD2 (5 bases). The germline gives CDR1 SQVTM, CDR2 ANQGSEA. The CDR3 consists of 15 residues. The CDR3 nucleotides are TGCAGCGTGGCTTTGATGGTGGGGAGTTACAATGAGCAGTCCTTC. Translation gives CSVALMVGSYNEQSF.

The gene calls are TRBV2 and TRBJ2-1, with TRBD2 matching 14 bases. V trimming: 10 bases; J trimming: 1 base; junction bases outside the gene matches: 15. The CDR3 has 19 amino acids. CDR1 SNHLY and CDR2 FYNNEI come from the germline V gene. The CDR3 loop reads CANRAGTSGSWESYNEQFF. Written as DNA, the CDR3 is TGTGCCAACAGAGCCGGGACTAGCGGGAGTTGGGAATCCTACAATGAGCAGTTCTTC.